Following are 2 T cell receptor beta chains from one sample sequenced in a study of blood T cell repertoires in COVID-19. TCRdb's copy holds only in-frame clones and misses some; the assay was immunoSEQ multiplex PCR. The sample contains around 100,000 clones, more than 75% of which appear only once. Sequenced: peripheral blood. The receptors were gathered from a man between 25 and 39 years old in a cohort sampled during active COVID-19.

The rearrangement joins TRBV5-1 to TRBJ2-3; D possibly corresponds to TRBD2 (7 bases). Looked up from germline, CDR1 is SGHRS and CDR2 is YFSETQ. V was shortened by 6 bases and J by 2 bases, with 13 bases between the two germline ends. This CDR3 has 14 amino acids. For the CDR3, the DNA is TGCGCCAGCACCCGGGGGGCGGTCACAGATACGCAGTATTTT. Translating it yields CASTRGAVTDTQYF.

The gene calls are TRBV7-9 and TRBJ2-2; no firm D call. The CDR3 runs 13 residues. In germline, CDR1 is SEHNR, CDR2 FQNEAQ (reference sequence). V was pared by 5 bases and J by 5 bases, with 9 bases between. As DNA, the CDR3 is TGTGCCAGCAGCGCTGACTGGACCGGGGAGCTGTTTTTT. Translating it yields CASSADWTGELFF.